The table lists the clone carrying this T cell receptor beta chain with a count of one. Antigen specificity is unknown. Other DNA sequences in the sample encode the same CDR3. The source of the sample is a study of cytomegalovirus exposure and HLA in healthy donors. The CDR3 spans 16 residues. Germline assignment: CDR1 SGHRS and CDR2 YFSETQ. The V segment lost 4 bases and the J segment 1 base; nucleotides outside the gene matches: 6. Overall study results and limits: Presence/absence analysis assumed near-uniform sequencing depth across donors.

PCR used 60 Vbeta primers and 13 Jbeta primers. TCRdb's copy holds only in-frame clones and misses some; the assay was immunoSEQ multiplex PCR. The sample holds 26,000 or so clones, 75% to 85% seen once. The clonotype was recovered from a male donor in good health and CMV-seronegative. V is TRBV5-1 and J is TRBJ2-5, with TRBD2 matching over 11 bases. The material sequenced was PBMCs. The CDR3, as DNA: TGCGCCAGCAGCACAGGGCTAGCGGGAGGCCAAGAGACCCAGTACTTC. Translation: CASSTGLAGGQETQYF.